The 2 T cell receptor beta chains presented below share a single source sample, sequenced in a study of T cells and copy number aberrations in small-cell lung cancer listed by TCRdb under 2021. The library was obtained by the immunoSEQ multiplex PCR assay. TCRdb re-hosts the immuneACCESS table, in-frame sequences only. Its copies lack some clones; in the studies checked, an unresolved V gene accounts for under half of them, and the cause for the rest is not known. Within this sample are several thousand clones, with roughly 76% of them counted one time only. 7% to 9.5% of the sample comes from the top ten. Sequenced input: tumor tissue. The source of these receptors is a man aged 50 to 60 with small cell lung cancer.

This chain connects TRBV14 to TRBJ2-2; D ambiguous. CDR1 is SGHDN and CDR2 is FVKESK in the germline V gene. The CDR3 has 13 amino acids. V lost 3 bases and J 6 bases, leaving 8 bases between the germline ends. DNA of the CDR3: TGTGCCAGCAGCCACTCACGACCCGGGGAGCTGTTTTTT. It translates to CASSHSRPGELFF.

This rearrangement joins TRBV14 to TRBJ2-2; 11 bases agree with TRBD1. Germline lookup yields CDR1 SGHDN and CDR2 FVKESK. Unmatched junction bases numbered 1, after V lost 9 bases and J lost 1 base. The CDR3 totals 14 residues. This CDR3 reads CASGTGGNTGELFF. DNA of the CDR3: TGTGCCAGTGGGACAGGGGGGAACACCGGGGAGCTGTTTTTT.